Sequencing of this T cell receptor (beta chain) was carried out in a study of control samples from healthy donors and cancer patients. V lost 8 bases and J 3 bases, leaving 21 bases between the germline ends. Germline-derived CDR1 and CDR2 are WNHNN and SYGVQD (reference sequence). The CDR3 is made up of 16 amino acids. Data came from immunoSEQ multiplex PCR; TCRdb stores just in-frame clones and leaves some out. The sample contains roughly 64,000 clones, 90% of which appear only once. V is TRBV10-1 and J is TRBJ2-3; weak D call: TRBD1 (8 bases). The receptor was isolated from a woman aged 45 to 65 with colorectal cancer. Sequenced input: PBMCs. The CDR3 nucleotides are TGCGCCAGCTCCGGACAGGGAGGGGGTCTGACAGATACGCAGTATTTT. Translating gives CASSGQGGGLTDTQYF.